There are many counts of the clone carrying this T cell receptor (beta chain). Trimming cost V 4 bases and J 5 bases, with 17 bases left between them. In germline, CDR1 is GTSNPN, CDR2 SVGIG (reference sequence). CDR3 size: 14 residues. These data are taken from a study of beta chain features in type 1 diabetes. TCRB transcripts that were expressed got sequenced, as all of the isolated RNA had been reverse transcribed. Produced via immunoSEQ multiplex PCR; TCRdb's table is partial and in-frame only. This sample yields under 300,000 clones, of which about 30% are seen a single time; about 3.9% belongs to the top ten.

The sequenced sample consisted of central memory CD4+ T cells from blood. The rearrangement uses TRBV30 and TRBJ1-2, with D perhaps TRBD1 (6 bases). The clonotype was recovered from a man in his thirties or forties in good health. CDR3 sequence (DNA): TGTGCCTGGAAGCCCGCCGGACAGAGATATGGCTACACCTTC. As protein: CAWKPAGQRYGYTF.